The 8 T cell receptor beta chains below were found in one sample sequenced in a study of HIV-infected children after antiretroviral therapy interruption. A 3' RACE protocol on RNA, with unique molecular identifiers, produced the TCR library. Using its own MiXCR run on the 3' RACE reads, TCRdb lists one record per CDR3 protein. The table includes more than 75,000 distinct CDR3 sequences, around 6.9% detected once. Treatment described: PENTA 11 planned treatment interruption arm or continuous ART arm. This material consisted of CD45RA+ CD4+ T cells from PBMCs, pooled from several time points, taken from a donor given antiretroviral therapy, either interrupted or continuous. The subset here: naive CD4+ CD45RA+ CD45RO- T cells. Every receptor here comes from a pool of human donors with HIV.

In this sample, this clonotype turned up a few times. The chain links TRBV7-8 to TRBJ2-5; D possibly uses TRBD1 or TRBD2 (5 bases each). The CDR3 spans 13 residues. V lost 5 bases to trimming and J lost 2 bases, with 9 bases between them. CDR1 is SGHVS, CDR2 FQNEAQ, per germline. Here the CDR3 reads CASSRDGQETQYF. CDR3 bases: TGTGCCAGCAGCCGGGACGGGCAAGAGACCCAGTACTTC.

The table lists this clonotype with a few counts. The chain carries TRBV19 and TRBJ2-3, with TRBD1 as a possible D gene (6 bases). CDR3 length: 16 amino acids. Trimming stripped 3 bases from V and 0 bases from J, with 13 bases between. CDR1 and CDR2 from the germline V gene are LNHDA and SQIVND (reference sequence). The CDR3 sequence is CASSIGQGLSTDTQYF. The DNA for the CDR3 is TGTGCCAGTAGTATTGGTCAGGGGCTAAGCACAGATACGCAGTATTTT.

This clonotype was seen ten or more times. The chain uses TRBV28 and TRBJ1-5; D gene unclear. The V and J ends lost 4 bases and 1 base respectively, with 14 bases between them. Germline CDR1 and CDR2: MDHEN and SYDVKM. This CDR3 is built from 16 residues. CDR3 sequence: CASSSTGLWSNQPQHF. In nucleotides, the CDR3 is TGTGCCAGCAGTTCAACCGGACTCTGGAGCAATCAGCCCCAGCATTTT.

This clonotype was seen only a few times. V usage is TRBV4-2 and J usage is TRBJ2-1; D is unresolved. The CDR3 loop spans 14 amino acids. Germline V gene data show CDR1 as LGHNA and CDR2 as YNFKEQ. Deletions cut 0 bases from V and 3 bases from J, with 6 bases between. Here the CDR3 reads CASSQEGGYNEQFF. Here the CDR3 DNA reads TGTGCCAGCAGCCAAGAGGGTGGCTACAATGAGCAGTTCTTC.

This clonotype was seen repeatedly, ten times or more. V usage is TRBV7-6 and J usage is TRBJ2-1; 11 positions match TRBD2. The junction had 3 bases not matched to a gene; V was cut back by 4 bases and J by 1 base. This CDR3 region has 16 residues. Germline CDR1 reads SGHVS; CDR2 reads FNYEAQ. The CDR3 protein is CASSSSGGRSYNEQFF. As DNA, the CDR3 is TGTGCCAGCAGCTCTAGCGGGGGGAGATCCTACAATGAGCAGTTCTTC.

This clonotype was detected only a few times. The CDR3 bases are TGCGCCAGCAGCGGCGCCAGCCTTACTTCCTACAATGAGCAGTTCTTC. Translated, it gives CASSGASLTSYNEQFF. The chain recombines TRBV5-1 with TRBJ2-1; D gene unclear. Germline lookup yields CDR1 SGHRS and CDR2 YFSETQ. The V gene lost 4 bases and the J gene lost 1 base, with 15 bases spanning the gap. The CDR3 totals 16 residues.

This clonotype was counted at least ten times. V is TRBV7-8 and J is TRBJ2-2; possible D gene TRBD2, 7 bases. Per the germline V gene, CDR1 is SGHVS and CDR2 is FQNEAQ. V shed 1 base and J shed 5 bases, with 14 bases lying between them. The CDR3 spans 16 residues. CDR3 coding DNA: TGTGCCAGCAGCTTAGGCAGGGGAGCGGGGACCGGGGAGCTGTTTTTT. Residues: CASSLGRGAGTGELFF. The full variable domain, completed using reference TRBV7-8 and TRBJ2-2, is GAGVSQSPRYKVAKRGQDVALRCDPISGHVSLFWYQQALGQGPEFLTYFQNEAQLDKSGLPSDRFFAERPEGSVSTLKIQRTQQEDSAVYLCASSLGRGAGTGELFFGEGSRLTVL.

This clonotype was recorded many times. In DNA, the CDR3 is TGTGCCAGCAGCTCAAAAGGACAGGGAGTCTCTGGAAACACCATATATTTT. It translates to CASSSKGQGVSGNTIYF. The chain is built from TRBV7-4 and TRBJ1-3, with TRBD1 identical over 8 bases. CDR3 length: 17 residues. V trimming: 4 bases; J trimming: 0 bases; junction bases outside the gene matches: 8. Per germline, CDR1 SGHVT and CDR2 SQSDAQ.